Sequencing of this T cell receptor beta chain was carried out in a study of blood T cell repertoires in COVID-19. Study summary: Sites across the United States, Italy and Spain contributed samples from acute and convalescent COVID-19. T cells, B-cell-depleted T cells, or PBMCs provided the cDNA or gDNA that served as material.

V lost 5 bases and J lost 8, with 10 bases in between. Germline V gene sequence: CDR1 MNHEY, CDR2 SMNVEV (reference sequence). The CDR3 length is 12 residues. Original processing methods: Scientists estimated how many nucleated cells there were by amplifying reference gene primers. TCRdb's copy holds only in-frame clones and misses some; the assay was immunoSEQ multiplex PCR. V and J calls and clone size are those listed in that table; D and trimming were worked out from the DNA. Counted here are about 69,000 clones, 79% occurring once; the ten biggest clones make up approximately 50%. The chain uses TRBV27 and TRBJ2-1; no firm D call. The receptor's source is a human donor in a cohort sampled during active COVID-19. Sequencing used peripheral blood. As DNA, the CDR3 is TGTGCCAGCAGTACCCCTAGGTATGAGCAGTTCTTC. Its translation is CASSTPRYEQFF.